This is a list of T cell receptor beta chains from one sample in a study of human T cells and chemical hapten exposure. From the RACE reads, TCRdb called clonotypes with MiXCR, one entry per CDR3 protein. Found here are around 67,000 distinct CDR3 sequences, 6.5% to 10% of them singletons; the top ten hold about 3.5%. Source: whole blood, taken in connection with sensitization to the hapten diphenylcyclopropenone (DPC). These receptors were obtained from a woman in her forties or fifties with alopecia areata. Some clones in this sample may be carry-over from other donors' samples. Each CDR3 is given with its conserved first and last residue. A D gene is named only where the DNA matches it firmly. Clone sizes are given selectively: once, few, many, or a class where the clone is expanded.

>TRBV12-3/TRBV12-4|TRBJ2-2|.|.
CASNTDKTINTGELFF
TGTGCCAGCAATACGGACAAGACGATTAACACCGGGGAGCTGTTTTTT
>TRBV6-2/TRBV6-3|TRBJ1-5|TRBD1|.
CASTTRDRGDQPQHF
TGTGCCAGCACCACCCGGGACAGGGGTGATCAGCCCCAGCATTTT
>TRBV10-3|TRBJ2-7|.|.
CAISEPDSGYDYEQYF
TGTGCCATCAGTGAGCCCGACTCGGGATATGACTACGAGCAGTACTTC
>TRBV5-4|TRBJ2-3|TRBD1|few
CASSSPQGARGDTQYF
TGTGCCAGCAGCTCGCCACAGGGGGCAAGAGGAGATACGCAGTATTTT
>TRBV7-2|TRBJ2-3|TRBD2|many
CASSSRGLAGGRGTDTQYF
TGTGCCAGCAGCTCCCGGGGACTAGCGGGGGGGCGGGGCACAGATACGCAGTATTTT
>TRBV5-1|TRBJ1-5|.|few
CASSLAGEGNQPQHF
TGCGCCAGCAGCTTGGCGGGGGAGGGCAATCAGCCCCAGCATTTT
>TRBV7-8|TRBJ2-6|.|.
CASSPNRAGANVLTF
TGTGCCAGCAGCCCAAACAGGGCTGGGGCCAACGTCCTGACTTTC
>TRBV29-1|TRBJ2-2|.|.
CTAGPLAGELFF
TGCACCGCGGGACCCCTTGCCGGGGAGCTGTTTTTT
>TRBV20-1|TRBJ2-1|.|many
CSASSARNNEQFF
TGCAGTGCTAGTAGCGCTAGAAACAATGAGCAGTTCTTC
>TRBV12-3/TRBV12-4|TRBJ1-5|.|.
CASSPLGRGNQPQHF
TGTGCCAGCAGTCCCCTGGGCAGGGGCAATCAGCCCCAGCATTTT
>TRBV5-6|TRBJ1-1|.|many
CASSFQANREAFF
TGTGCCAGCAGCTTCCAAGCCAACAGGGAAGCTTTCTTT
>TRBV5-1|TRBJ2-1|TRBD2|once
CASSLLTSGGSNEQFF
TGCGCCAGCAGCCTGCTTACTAGCGGGGGCTCCAATGAGCAGTTCTTC
>TRBV20-1|TRBJ2-3|TRBD2|few
CSARLASGGVTDTQYF
TGCAGTGCTAGACTGGCTAGCGGGGGGGTCACAGATACGCAGTATTTT
>TRBV12-3/TRBV12-4|TRBJ1-5|.|.
CASSLSMTQPQHF
TGTGCCAGCAGTTTATCCATGACTCAGCCCCAGCATTTT
>TRBV29-1|TRBJ2-3|TRBD2|many
CSVGGGPDTQYF
TGCAGCGTCGGGGGAGGGCCAGATACGCAGTATTTT
>TRBV19|TRBJ2-2|.|.
CASSIVPGANTGELFF
TGTGCCAGTAGTATAGTCCCGGGGGCGAACACCGGGGAGCTGTTTTTT
>TRBV20-1|TRBJ1-5|.|many
CSARRRGQPQHF
TGCAGTGCTCGAAGACGGGGTCAGCCCCAGCATTTT
>TRBV12-3/TRBV12-4|TRBJ1-3|.|.
CASSFDPGLLSGNTIYF
TGTGCCAGCAGTTTTGATCCAGGACTTCTCTCTGGAAACACCATATATTTT
>TRBV18|TRBJ1-1|.|.
CASSPLEVMNTEAFF
TGTGCCAGCTCTCCCCTAGAGGTCATGAACACTGAAGCTTTCTTT
>TRBV15|TRBJ1-1|.|many
CATSPGTENTEAFF
TGTGCCACCAGCCCTGGGACGGAGAACACTGAAGCTTTCTTT
>TRBV7-9|TRBJ1-1|.|few
CASSKQGITEAFF
TGTGCCAGCAGTAAGCAGGGGATCACTGAAGCTTTCTTT
>TRBV12-3/TRBV12-4|TRBJ1-1|.|few
CASSRMNTEAFF
TGTGCCAGCAGCCGTATGAACACTGAAGCTTTCTTT
>TRBV4-3|TRBJ2-1|.|.
CASSQEVGQGYEQFF
TGCGCCAGCAGCCAAGAAGTCGGGCAGGGCTATGAGCAGTTCTTC
>TRBV29-1|TRBJ1-3|TRBD1|few
CSVGQGGGNTIYF
TGCAGCGTTGGACAGGGAGGTGGAAACACCATATATTTT
>TRBV2|TRBJ2-3|.|.
CASSPPLPTTQYF
TGTGCCAGCAGTCCACCCCTTCCGACTACGCAGTATTTT
>TRBV7-7|TRBJ2-2|.|.
CASTPRGGTGELFF
TGTGCCAGCACGCCCAGGGGCGGCACCGGGGAGCTGTTTTTT
>TRBV10-3|TRBJ1-6|.|few
CAISDTYNSPLHF
TGTGCCATCAGTGACACCTATAATTCACCCCTCCACTTT
>TRBV12-3/TRBV12-4|TRBJ1-1|.|many
CASSPRAVNTEAFF
TGTGCCAGCAGTCCCAGGGCAGTTAACACTGAAGCTTTCTTT
>TRBV5-6|TRBJ2-7|TRBD1|many
CASSSLDRGVYYEQYF
TGTGCCAGCAGCTCCCTGGACAGGGGGGTATACTACGAGCAGTACTTC
>TRBV24-1|TRBJ2-2|TRBD2|.
CATSDLTPASGRTGELFF
TGTGCCACCAGTGATTTGACGCCTGCTAGCGGGAGGACCGGGGAGCTGTTTTTT
>TRBV12-3/TRBV12-4|TRBJ2-3|.|.
CASSLGVRQDTQYF
TGTGCCAGCAGTTTAGGGGTGCGGCAGGATACGCAGTATTTT
>TRBV7-6|TRBJ2-2|.|.
CASSSQYTGELFF
TGTGCCAGCAGCTCGCAATACACCGGGGAGCTGTTTTTT
>TRBV20-1|TRBJ1-1|.|.
CSAMQGVKTEAFF
TGCAGTGCAATGCAGGGAGTTAAAACTGAAGCTTTCTTT
>TRBV19|TRBJ2-7|.|few
CASSIVAGYEQYF
TGTGCCAGTAGTATAGTCGCGGGTTACGAGCAGTACTTC
>TRBV29-1|TRBJ1-2|.|many
CSVEDRKGYTF
TGCAGCGTTGAAGATCGGAAGGGCTACACCTTC
>TRBV6-5|TRBJ2-7|.|.
CASSYRQSYEQYF
TGTGCCAGCAGTTACCGACAGTCCTACGAGCAGTACTTC
>TRBV20-1|TRBJ2-7|TRBD2|.
CSARDTAGGSYEQYF
TGCAGTGCTAGAGATACGGCGGGGGGCTCCTACGAGCAGTACTTC
>TRBV11-2|TRBJ2-7|.|.
CASSLSGLDEQYF
TGTGCCAGCAGCTTATCAGGTCTTGACGAGCAGTACTTC
>TRBV28|TRBJ2-7|.|many
CASSSRTGPYEQYF
TGTGCCAGCAGTTCCCGGACGGGACCCTACGAGCAGTACTTC
>TRBV6-5|TRBJ1-1|.|many
CASSSPRDGNTEAFF
TGTGCCAGCAGTTCCCCCCGGGACGGGAACACTGAAGCTTTCTTT
>TRBV4-3|TRBJ2-1|.|.
CASSQVTGSEQFF
TGCGCCAGCAGCCAAGTCACGGGGAGCGAGCAGTTCTTC
>TRBV5-5|TRBJ2-2|.|.
CASSLGGREVLFF
TGTGCCAGCAGCTTGGGCGGCAGGGAAGTGCTGTTTTTT
>TRBV5-1|TRBJ2-2|TRBD1|.
CASSSGQGSLGTGELFF
TGCGCCAGCAGTTCCGGACAGGGGTCTCTGGGCACCGGGGAGCTGTTTTTT
>TRBV2|TRBJ2-3|TRBD1|many
CASRNRGTDTQYF
TGTGCCAGCAGGAACAGGGGGACAGATACGCAGTATTTT
>TRBV29-1|TRBJ2-3|.|few
CSVPYSSDTQYF
TGCAGCGTTCCCTACAGTTCAGATACGCAGTATTTT
>TRBV20-1|TRBJ2-7|TRBD1|many
CSARRQGDEQYF
TGCAGTGCTAGACGACAGGGGGACGAGCAGTACTTC
>TRBV27|TRBJ2-3|TRBD2|few
CASSSSGAYTDTQYF
TGTGCCAGCAGTTCTAGCGGGGCGTACACAGATACGCAGTATTTT
>TRBV5-6|TRBJ1-1|.|many
CASSFRGRPNTEAFF
TGTGCCAGCAGCTTCAGGGGCCGGCCGAACACTGAAGCTTTCTTT
>TRBV15|TRBJ2-3|TRBD1|.
CATSREGQGPTDTQYF
TGTGCCACCAGCAGAGAAGGACAGGGTCCAACAGATACGCAGTATTTT
>TRBV6-5|TRBJ2-7|TRBD2|.
CASRPGGSYEQYF
TGTGCCAGCAGGCCGGGCGGGAGCTACGAGCAGTACTTC
>TRBV2|TRBJ2-2|TRBD2|few
CASSGLAVNTGELFF
TGTGCCAGCAGTGGACTAGCGGTAAACACCGGGGAGCTGTTTTTT